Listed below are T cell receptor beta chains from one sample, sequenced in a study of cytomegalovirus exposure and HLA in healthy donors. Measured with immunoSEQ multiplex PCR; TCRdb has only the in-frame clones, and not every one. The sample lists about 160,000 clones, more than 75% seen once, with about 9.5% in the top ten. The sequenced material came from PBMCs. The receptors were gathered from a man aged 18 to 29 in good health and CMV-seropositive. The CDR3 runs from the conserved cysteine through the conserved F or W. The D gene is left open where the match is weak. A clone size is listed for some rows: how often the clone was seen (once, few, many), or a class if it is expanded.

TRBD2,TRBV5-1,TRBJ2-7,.,CASSPAAGGEQYF,TGCGCCAGCAGCCCAGCAGCGGGAGGCGAGCAGTACTTC
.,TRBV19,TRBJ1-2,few,CASSISGNYGYTF,TGTGCCAGTAGTATATCGGGGAACTATGGCTACACCTTC
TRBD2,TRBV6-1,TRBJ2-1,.,CATRLAGPDEQFF,TGTGCCACCCGACTAGCGGGGCCCGATGAGCAGTTCTTC
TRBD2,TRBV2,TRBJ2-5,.,CASMLQSGSSQYF,TGTGCCAGCATGCTTCAAAGCGGGAGTTCTCAGTACTTC
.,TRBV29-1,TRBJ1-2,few,CSVGSGNYGYTF,TGCAGCGTTGGGTCGGGGAACTATGGCTACACCTTC
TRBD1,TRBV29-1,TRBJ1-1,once,CSVKQGANTEAFF,TGCAGCGTAAAGCAGGGGGCTAACACTGAAGCTTTCTTT
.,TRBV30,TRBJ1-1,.,CASKGDTEAFF,TGTGCCTCAAAAGGAGACACTGAAGCTTTCTTT
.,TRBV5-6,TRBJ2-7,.,CASSLTAYEQYF,TGTGCCAGCAGCTTAACGGCCTACGAGCAGTACTTC
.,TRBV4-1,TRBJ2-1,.,CASSHQGRGSYNEQFF,TGCGCCAGCAGCCATCAGGGGCGCGGGTCCTACAATGAGCAGTTCTTC
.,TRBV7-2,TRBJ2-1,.,CASSPGLRYNEQFF,TGTGCCAGCAGCCCAGGACTCAGATACAATGAGCAGTTCTTC
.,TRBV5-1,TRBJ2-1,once,CASSQIIAGTRYNEQFF,TGCGCCAGCAGCCAGATTATCGCGGGGACCCGTTACAATGAGCAGTTCTTC
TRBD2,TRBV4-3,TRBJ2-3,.,CASSQDLTGGFTDTQYF,TGCGCCAGCAGCCAAGATCTGACGGGGGGATTCACAGATACGCAGTATTTT
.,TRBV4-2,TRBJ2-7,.,CASSQSQRNTYEQYF,TGTGCCAGCAGCCAATCGCAGCGGAACACCTACGAGCAGTACTTC
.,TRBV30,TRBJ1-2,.,CAWSTHWAQGGYTF,TGTGCCTGGAGTACCCATTGGGCACAGGGTGGCTACACCTTC
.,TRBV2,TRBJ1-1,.,CASIGESVSTEAFF,TGTGCCAGCATCGGGGAAAGTGTGAGCACTGAAGCTTTCTTT
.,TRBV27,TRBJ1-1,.,CASSIRSRADEAFF,TGTGCCAGCAGCATAAGGAGCAGGGCTGATGAAGCTTTCTTT
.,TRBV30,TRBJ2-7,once,CAWGWTAYEQYF,TGTGCCTGGGGTTGGACAGCCTACGAGCAGTACTTC
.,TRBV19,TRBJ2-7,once,CASSPSSGQSSYEQYF,TGTGCCAGTAGTCCGAGCAGCGGACAGAGCTCCTACGAGCAGTACTTC
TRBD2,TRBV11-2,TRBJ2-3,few,CASSPRRGRSTDTQYF,TGTGCCAGCAGCCCGCGGCGGGGGAGGAGCACAGATACGCAGTATTTT
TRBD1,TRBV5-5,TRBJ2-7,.,CASSSGTGGWEQYF,TGTGCCAGCAGCTCCGGGACAGGGGGGTGGGAGCAGTACTTC
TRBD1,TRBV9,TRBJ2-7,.,CASSARTGATDIEQYF,TGTGCCAGCAGCGCTCGAACAGGGGCGACCGACATCGAGCAGTACTTC
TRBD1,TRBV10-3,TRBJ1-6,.,CAIRTGRVSPLHF,TGTGCCATCAGGACAGGGAGAGTTTCACCCCTCCACTTT
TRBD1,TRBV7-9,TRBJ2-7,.,CASSADRVAEQYF,TGTGCCAGCAGCGCGGACAGGGTAGCCGAGCAGTACTTC
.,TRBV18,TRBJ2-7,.,CASSLTTYEQYF,TGTGCCAGCTCACTCACTACGTACGAGCAGTACTTC
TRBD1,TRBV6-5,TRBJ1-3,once,CASSADRGSGNTIYF,TGTGCCAGCAGTGCCGACAGGGGATCCGGAAACACCATATATTTT
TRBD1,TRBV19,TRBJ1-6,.,CASSVTGGNSPLHF,TGTGCCAGTAGTGTAACAGGGGGAAATTCACCCCTCCACTTT
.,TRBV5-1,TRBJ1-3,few,CASSWNSGGGNTIYF,TGCGCCAGCAGCTGGAATTCGGGCGGGGGAAACACCATATATTTT
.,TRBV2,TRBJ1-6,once,CASSEGTANPPYNSPLHF,TGTGCCAGCAGTGAAGGTACAGCCAACCCGCCCTATAATTCACCCCTCCACTTT
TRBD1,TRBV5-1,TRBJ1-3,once,CASSIGTDGNTIYF,TGCGCCAGCAGCATAGGGACAGATGGAAACACCATATATTTT
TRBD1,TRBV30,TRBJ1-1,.,CAWARQGDTEAFF,TGTGCCTGGGCCAGACAGGGTGACACTGAAGCTTTCTTT
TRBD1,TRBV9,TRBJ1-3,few,CASSPRDRASGNTIYF,TGTGCCAGCAGCCCGCGGGACAGGGCCTCTGGAAACACCATATATTTT
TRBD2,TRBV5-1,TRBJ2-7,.,CASSTTSGSLSYEQYF,TGCGCCAGCAGCACGACTAGCGGGAGTCTTTCCTACGAGCAGTACTTC
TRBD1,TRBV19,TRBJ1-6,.,CASSKGQSSPLHF,TGTGCCAGTAGTAAGGGACAGTCTTCACCCCTCCACTTT
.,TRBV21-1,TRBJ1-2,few,CASSELSPAPGDYGYTF,TGTGCCAGCAGCGAGCTTTCTCCGGCGCCCGGGGACTATGGCTACACCTTC
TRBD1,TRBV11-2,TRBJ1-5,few,CASSSDRGRGTQHF,TGTGCCAGCAGCTCCGACAGGGGCCGCGGGACCCAGCATTTT
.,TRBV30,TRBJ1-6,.,CAWSAENSPLHF,TGTGCCTGGAGCGCTGAGAATTCACCCCTCCACTTT
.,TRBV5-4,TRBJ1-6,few,CASRQGGNSPLHF,TGTGCCAGCAGGCAGGGAGGTAATTCACCCCTCCACTTT
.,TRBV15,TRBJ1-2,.,CATSRARDARRYTF,TGTGCCACCAGCAGAGCACGGGATGCGAGGCGCTACACCTTC
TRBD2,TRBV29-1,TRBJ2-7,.,CSVGTTGTRRLYEQYF,TGCAGCGTTGGTACAACCGGGACTAGACGGCTATACGAGCAGTACTTC
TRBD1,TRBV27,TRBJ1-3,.,CASRSATGTVSGNTIYF,TGTGCCAGCAGATCCGCGACAGGGACGGTCTCTGGAAACACCATATATTTT
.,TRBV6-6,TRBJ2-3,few,CASSYTGGGSLDTQYF,TGTGCCAGCAGTTACACAGGGGGGGGATCTCTGGATACGCAGTATTTT
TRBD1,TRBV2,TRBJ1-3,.,CASSERGTVLGNTIYF,TGTGCCAGCAGTGAACGGGGGACAGTCCTTGGAAACACCATATATTTT
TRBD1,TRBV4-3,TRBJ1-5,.,CASSQYRTGDQPQHF,TGCGCCAGCAGCCAATACCGGACAGGGGATCAGCCCCAGCATTTT
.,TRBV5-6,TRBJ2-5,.,CASSLAASQTQYF,TGTGCCAGCAGCTTGGCCGCGAGCCAGACCCAGTACTTC
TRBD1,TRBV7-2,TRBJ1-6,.,CASRLDRIANSPLHF,TGTGCCAGCAGGCTGGACAGGATTGCGAATTCACCCCTCCACTTT